Many counts were recorded for the clone carrying this T cell receptor (beta chain). The antigen remains unidentified. The data are from a study of regulatory T cells in long-lasting Graves disease. Overall study results and limits: A greater number of public clonotypes (around 2,700) was shared by persistent patients than by new patients (about 960).

The time point was: persistent/refractory GD, antithyroid drugs over 5 years with positive TRAb. PBMCs were the source of the RNA used for TCR sequencing. The CDR3 runs 14 residues. Per the germline V gene, CDR1 is SGHRS and CDR2 is YFSETQ. V lost 0 bases to trimming and J lost 6 bases, with 9 bases between them. Libraries of TCR beta came from iRepertoire HTBI primers plus Arm-PCR of CDR3 regions. TCRdb ran MiXCR on the multiplex PCR reads and lists one entry per CDR3 protein. The repertoire holds about 460,000 distinct CDR3 sequences, 20% to 25% seen once, with around 14% in the top ten. The receptor was isolated from a female donor with Graves disease. The input for sequencing was peripheral blood mononuclear cells (PBMCs), taken when the disease was refractory, from a patient treated with antithyroid drugs. The gene calls are TRBV5-1 and TRBJ1-4; D gene ambiguous. The CDR3 DNA follows: TGCGCCAGCAGCTTGGACAGTCGGGATGAAAAACTGTTTTTT. It encodes CASSLDSRDEKLFF. The complete variable domain, with remaining parts taken from reference TRBV5-1 and TRBJ1-4, reads KAGVTQTPRYLIKTRGQQVTLSCSPISGHRSVSWYQQTPGQGLQFLFEYFSETQRNKGNFPGRFSGRQFSNSRSEMNVSTLELGDSALYLCASSLDSRDEKLFFGSGTQLSVL.